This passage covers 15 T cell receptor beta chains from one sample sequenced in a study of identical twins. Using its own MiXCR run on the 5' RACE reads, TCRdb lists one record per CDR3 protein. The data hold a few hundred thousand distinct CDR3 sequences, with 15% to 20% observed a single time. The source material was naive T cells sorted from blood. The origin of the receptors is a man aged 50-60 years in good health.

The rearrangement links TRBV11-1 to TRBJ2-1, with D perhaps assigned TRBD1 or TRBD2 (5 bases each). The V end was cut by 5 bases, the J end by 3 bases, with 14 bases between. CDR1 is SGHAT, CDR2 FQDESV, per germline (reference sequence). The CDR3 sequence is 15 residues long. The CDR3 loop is CASSSGWGNYNEQFF. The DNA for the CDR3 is TGTGCCAGCAGCAGTGGCTGGGGGAACTACAATGAGCAGTTCTTC.

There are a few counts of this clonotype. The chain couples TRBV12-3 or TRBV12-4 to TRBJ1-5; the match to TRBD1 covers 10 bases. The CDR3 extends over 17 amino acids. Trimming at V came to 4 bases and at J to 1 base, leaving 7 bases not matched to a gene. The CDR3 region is CASSSGTGALSNQPQHF. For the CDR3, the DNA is TGTGCCAGCAGTTCCGGGACAGGGGCTTTAAGCAATCAGCCCCAGCATTTT.

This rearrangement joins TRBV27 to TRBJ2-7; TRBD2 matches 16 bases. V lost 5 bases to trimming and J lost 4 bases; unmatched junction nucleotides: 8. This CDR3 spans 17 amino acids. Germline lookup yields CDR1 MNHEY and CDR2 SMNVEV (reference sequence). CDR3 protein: CASSPGTSGRARYEQYF. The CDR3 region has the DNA TGTGCCAGCAGTCCTGGGACTAGCGGGAGGGCCAGGTACGAGCAGTACTTC.

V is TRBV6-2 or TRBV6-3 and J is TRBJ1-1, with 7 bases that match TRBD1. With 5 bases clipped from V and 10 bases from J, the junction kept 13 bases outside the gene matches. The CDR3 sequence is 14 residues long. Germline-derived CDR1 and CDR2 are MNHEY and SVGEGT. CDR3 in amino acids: CASSDGQELQRAFF. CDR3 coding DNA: TGTGCCAGCAGTGATGGACAGGAACTTCAAAGAGCTTTCTTT.

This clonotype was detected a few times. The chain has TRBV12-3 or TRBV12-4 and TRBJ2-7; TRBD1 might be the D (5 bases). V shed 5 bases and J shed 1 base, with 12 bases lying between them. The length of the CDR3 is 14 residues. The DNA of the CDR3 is TGTGCCAGCAGTCGTCCAGGGAAATCCTACGAGCAGTACTTC. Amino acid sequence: CASSRPGKSYEQYF.

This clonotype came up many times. The CDR3: CASSLLDPGDEQYF. In nucleotides, the CDR3 is TGCGCCAGCAGCTTGTTAGATCCCGGCGACGAGCAGTACTTC. The chain carries TRBV5-1 and TRBJ2-7; D is uncertain. The CDR3 runs to 14 residues. The ends were cut back, 1 base at V and 5 bases at J, with 13 bases in the middle. Germline V CDR1 and CDR2: SGHRS, YFSETQ.

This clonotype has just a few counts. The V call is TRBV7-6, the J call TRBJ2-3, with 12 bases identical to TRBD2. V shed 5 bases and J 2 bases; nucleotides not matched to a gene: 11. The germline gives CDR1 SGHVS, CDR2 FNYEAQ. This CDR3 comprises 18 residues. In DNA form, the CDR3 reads TGTGCCAGCAGCCCGCGACTAGCGGGAGTATTTACCACAGATACGCAGTATTTT. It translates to CASSPRLAGVFTTDTQYF.

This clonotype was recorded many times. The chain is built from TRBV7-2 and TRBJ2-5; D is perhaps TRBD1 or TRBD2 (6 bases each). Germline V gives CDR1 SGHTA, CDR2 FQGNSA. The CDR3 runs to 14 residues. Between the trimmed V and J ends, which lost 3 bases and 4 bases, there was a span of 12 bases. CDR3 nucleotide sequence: TGTGCCAGCAGCTTGTCCAGGGGAGGAGAGACCCAGTACTTC. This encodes CASSLSRGGETQYF.

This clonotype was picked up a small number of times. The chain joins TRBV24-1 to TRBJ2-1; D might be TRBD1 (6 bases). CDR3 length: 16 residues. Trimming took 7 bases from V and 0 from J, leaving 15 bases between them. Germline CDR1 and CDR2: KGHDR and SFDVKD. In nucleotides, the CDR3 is TGTGCCACCAGCTCAGGACAGCTGAGCTCCTACAATGAGCAGTTCTTC. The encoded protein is CATSSGQLSSYNEQFF.

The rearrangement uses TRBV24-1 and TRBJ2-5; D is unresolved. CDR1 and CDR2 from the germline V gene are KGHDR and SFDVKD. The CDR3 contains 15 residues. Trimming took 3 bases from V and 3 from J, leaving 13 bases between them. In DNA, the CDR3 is TGTGCCACCAGTGATCGCCGGACCCCTAAAGAGACCCAGTACTTC. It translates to CATSDRRTPKETQYF.

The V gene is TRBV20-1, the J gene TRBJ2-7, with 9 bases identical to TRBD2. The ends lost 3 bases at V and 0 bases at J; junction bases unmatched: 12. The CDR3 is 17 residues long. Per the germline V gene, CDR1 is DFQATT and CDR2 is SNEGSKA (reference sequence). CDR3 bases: TGCAGTGCTAGTTGGACTAGCGCCCCCGCAAACTCCTACGAGCAGTACTTC. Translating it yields CSASWTSAPANSYEQYF.

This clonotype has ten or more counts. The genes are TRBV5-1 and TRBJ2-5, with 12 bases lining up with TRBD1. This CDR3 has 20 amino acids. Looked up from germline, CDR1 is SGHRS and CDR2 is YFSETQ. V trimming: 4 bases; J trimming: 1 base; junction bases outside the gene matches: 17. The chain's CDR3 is CASSREEGDRGREAQETQYF. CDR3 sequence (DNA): TGCGCCAGCAGCCGGGAAGAGGGGGACAGGGGGCGCGAGGCCCAAGAGACCCAGTACTTC.

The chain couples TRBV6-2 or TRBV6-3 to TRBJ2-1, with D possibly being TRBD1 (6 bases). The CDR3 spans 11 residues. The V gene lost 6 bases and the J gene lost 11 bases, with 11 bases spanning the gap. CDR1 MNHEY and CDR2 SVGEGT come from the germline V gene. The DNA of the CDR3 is TGTGCCAGCAGCCCTGGACAGAAGCAGTTCTTC. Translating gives CASSPGQKQFF.

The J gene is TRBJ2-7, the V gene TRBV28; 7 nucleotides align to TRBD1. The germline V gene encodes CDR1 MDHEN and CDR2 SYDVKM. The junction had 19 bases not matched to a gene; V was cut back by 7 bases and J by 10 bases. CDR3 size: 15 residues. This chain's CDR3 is CASKPLGQAVPRQYF. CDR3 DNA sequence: TGTGCCAGCAAGCCCCTAGGACAGGCAGTCCCACGCCAGTACTTC.

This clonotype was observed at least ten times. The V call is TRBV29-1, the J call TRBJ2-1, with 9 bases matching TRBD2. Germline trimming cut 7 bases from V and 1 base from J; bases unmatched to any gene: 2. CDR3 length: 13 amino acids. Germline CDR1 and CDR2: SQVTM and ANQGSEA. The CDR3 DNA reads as TGCAGCGGGAGCGGGAGGTCCTACAATGAGCAGTTCTTC. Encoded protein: CSGSGRSYNEQFF.